What follows describes a single T cell receptor (beta chain). Measured with immunoSEQ multiplex PCR; TCRdb has only the in-frame clones, and not every one. The repertoire has 95,000 to 150,000 clones, about nine tenths of them found once; the top ten carry about 4.1%. This sample was taken from a study of blood T cell repertoires in COVID-19. Trimming removed 0 bases at V and 9 bases at J, with 6 bases between. The CDR3 extends over 13 amino acids. Germline CDR1 is MGHRA and CDR2 is YSYEKL. This receptor was taken from a man aged 40-55 years with acute or convalescent COVID-19. The material sequenced was peripheral blood. The gene calls are TRBV4-1 and TRBJ1-6; D is unclear. CDR3 amino acids: CASSQDVSSPLHF. For the CDR3, the DNA is TGCGCCAGCAGCCAAGATGTCAGTTCACCCCTCCACTTT.